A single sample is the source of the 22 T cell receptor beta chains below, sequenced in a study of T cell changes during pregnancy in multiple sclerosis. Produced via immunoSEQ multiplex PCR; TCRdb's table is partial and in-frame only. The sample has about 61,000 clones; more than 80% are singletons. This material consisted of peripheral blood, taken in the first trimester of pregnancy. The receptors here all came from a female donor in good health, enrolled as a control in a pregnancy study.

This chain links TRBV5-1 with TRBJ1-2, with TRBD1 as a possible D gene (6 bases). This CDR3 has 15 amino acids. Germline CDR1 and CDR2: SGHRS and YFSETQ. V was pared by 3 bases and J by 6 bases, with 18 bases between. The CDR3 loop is CASSSGDTALDGYTF. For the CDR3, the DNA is TGCGCCAGCAGCTCCGGGGACACCGCTTTGGATGGCTACACCTTC.

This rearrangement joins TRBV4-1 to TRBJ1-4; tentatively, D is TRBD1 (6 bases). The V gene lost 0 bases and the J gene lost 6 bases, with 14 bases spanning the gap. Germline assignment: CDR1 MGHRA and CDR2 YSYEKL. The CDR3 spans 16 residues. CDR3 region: CASSQDRGGGDEKLFF. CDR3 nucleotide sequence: TGCGCCAGCAGCCAAGATAGGGGGGGCGGGGATGAAAAACTGTTTTTT.

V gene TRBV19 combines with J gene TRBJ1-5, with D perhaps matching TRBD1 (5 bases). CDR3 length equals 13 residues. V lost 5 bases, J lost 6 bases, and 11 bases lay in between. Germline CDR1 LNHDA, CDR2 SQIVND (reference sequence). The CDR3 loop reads CASSFQGAQPQHF. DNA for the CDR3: TGTGCCAGTAGTTTCCAGGGTGCTCAGCCCCAGCATTTT.

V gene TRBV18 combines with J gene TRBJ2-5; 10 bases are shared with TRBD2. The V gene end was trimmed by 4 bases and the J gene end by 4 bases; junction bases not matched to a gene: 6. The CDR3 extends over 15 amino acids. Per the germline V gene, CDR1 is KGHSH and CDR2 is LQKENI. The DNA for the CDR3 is TGTGCCAGCTCACAAATAGCGGGGGGAGGAGAGACCCAGTACTTC. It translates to CASSQIAGGGETQYF.

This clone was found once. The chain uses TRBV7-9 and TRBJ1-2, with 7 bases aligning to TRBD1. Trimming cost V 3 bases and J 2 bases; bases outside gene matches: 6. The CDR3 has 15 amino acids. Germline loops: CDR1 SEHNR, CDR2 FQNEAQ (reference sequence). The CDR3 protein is CASSFPGTANYGYTF. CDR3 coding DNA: TGTGCCAGCAGCTTCCCCGGGACAGCAAACTATGGCTACACCTTC.

The DNA of the CDR3 is TGTGCCAGCAGCTTGAACCTCCAGGCAGGCTCTGGAAACACCATATATTTT. Its translation is CASSLNLQAGSGNTIYF. The V gene is TRBV5-8, the J gene TRBJ1-3; D call uncertain. Germline CDR1 reads SGHTS; CDR2 reads YDEGEE. Trimming shortened V by 1 base and J by 0 bases, and 14 bases separated the two germline ends. CDR3 size: 17 residues.

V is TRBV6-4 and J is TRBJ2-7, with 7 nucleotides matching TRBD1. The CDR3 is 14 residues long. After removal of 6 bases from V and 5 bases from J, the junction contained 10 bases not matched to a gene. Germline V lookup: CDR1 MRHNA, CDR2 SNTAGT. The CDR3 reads CASSRDRESDEQYF. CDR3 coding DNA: TGTGCCAGCAGCCGAGACAGGGAGTCTGACGAGCAGTACTTC.

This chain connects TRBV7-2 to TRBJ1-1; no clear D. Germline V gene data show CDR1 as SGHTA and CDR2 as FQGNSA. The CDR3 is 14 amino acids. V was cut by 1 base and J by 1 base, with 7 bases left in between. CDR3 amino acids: CASSLGGGNTEAFF. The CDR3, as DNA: TGTGCCAGCAGCTTAGGTGGCGGGAACACTGAAGCTTTCTTT.

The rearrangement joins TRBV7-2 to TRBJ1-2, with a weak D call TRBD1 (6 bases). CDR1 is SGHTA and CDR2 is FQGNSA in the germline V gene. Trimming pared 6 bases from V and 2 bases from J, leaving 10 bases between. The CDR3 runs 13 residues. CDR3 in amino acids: CASRYTGNYGYTF. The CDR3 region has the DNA TGTGCCAGCAGGTATACAGGGAACTATGGCTACACCTTC.

CDR3 bases: TGCGCCAGCAGCTTGGCTAGCGGAATCCCCGATACGCAGTATTTT. This translates into CASSLASGIPDTQYF. The chain combines TRBV5-1 with TRBJ2-3, with TRBD2 matching over 7 bases. CDR1 is SGHRS and CDR2 is YFSETQ in the germline V gene. CDR3 size: 15 residues. The junction had 7 bases not matched to a gene; V was cut back by 0 bases and J by 6 bases.

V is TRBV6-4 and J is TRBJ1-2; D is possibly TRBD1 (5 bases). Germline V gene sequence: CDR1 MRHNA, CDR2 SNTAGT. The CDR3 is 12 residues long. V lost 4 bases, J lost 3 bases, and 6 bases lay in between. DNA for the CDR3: TGTGCCAGCAGTGTGACAGACTATGGCTACACCTTC. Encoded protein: CASSVTDYGYTF.

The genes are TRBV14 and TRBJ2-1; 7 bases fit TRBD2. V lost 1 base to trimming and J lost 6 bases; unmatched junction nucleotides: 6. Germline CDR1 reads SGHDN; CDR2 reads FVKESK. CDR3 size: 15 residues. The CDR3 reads CASSQVGLSSNEQFF. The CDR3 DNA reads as TGTGCCAGCAGCCAAGTGGGACTATCGAGCAATGAGCAGTTCTTC.

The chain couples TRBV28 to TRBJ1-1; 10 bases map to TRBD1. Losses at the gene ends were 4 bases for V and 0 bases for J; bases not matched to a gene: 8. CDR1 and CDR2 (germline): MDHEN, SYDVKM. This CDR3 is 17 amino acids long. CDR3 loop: CASSSPGGQGMNTEAFF. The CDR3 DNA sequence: TGTGCCAGCAGTTCCCCCGGGGGACAGGGGATGAACACTGAAGCTTTCTTT.

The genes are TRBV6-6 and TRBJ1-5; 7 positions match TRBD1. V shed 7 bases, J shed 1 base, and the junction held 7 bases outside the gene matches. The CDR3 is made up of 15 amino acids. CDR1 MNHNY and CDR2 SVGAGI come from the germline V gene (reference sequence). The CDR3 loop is CASTRGDISNQPQHF. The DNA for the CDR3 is TGTGCCAGCACCAGGGGGGATATCAGCAATCAGCCCCAGCATTTT.

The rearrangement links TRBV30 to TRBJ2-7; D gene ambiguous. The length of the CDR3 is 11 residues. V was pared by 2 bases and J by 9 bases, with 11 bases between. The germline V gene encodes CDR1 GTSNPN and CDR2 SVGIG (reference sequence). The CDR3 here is CAWSSWAGQYF. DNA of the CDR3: TGTGCCTGGAGTTCTTGGGCCGGGCAGTACTTC.

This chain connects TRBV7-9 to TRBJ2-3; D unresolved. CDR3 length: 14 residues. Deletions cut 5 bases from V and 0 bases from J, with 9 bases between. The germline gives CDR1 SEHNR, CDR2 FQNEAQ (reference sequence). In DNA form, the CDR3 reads TGTGCCAGCAGCCTAGGAGCTAGCACAGATACGCAGTATTTT. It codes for CASSLGASTDTQYF. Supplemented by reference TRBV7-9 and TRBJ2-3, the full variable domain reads DTGVSQNPRHKITKRGQNVTFRCDPISEHNRLYWYRQTLGQGPEFLTYFQNEAQLEKSRLLSDRFSAERPKGSFSTLEIQRTEQGDSAMYLCASSLGASTDTQYFGPGTRLTVL.

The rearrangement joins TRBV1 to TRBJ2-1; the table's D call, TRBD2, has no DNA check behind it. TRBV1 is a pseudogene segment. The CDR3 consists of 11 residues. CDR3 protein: CTSSQSDEQFF. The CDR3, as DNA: TGCACCAGCAGTCAGAGCGATGAGCAGTTCTTC.

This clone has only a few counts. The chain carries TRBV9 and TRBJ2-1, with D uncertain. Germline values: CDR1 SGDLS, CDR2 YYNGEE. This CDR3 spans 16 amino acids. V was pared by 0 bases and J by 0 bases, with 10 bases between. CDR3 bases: TGTGCCAGCAGCGTAGTGGCAATTGGCTCCTACAATGAGCAGTTCTTC. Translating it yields CASSVVAIGSYNEQFF. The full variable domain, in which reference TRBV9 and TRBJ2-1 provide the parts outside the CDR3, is DSGVTQTPKHLITATGQRVTLRCSPRSGDLSVYWYQQSLDQGLQFLIQYYNGEERAKGNILERFSAQQFPDLHSELNLSSLELGDSALYFCASSVVAIGSYNEQFFGPGTRLTVL.

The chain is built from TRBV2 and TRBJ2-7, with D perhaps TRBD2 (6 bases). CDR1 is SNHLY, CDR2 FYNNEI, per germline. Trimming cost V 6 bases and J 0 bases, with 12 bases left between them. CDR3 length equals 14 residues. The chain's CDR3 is CASRAGISSYEQYF. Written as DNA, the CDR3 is TGTGCCAGCAGGGCGGGGATAAGCTCCTACGAGCAGTACTTC.

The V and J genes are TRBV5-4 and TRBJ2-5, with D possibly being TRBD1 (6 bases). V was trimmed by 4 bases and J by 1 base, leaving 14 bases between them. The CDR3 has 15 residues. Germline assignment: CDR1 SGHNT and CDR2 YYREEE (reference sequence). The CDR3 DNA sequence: TGTGCCAGCAGCCGCATTGACAGGACCCAAGAGACCCAGTACTTC. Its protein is CASSRIDRTQETQYF.

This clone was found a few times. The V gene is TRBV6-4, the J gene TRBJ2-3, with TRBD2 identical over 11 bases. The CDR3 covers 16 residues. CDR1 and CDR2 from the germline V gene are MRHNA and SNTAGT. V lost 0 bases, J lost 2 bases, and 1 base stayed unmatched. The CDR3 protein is CASSDSSGGATDTQYF. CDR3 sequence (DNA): TGTGCCAGCAGTGACTCTAGCGGGGGGGCCACAGATACGCAGTATTTT.

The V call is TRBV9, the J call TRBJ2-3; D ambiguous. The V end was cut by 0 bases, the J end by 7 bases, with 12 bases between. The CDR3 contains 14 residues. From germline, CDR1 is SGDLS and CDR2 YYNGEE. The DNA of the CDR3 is TGTGCCAGCAGCGTAGCGGGTCCCCAAAATACGCAGTATTTT. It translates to CASSVAGPQNTQYF.